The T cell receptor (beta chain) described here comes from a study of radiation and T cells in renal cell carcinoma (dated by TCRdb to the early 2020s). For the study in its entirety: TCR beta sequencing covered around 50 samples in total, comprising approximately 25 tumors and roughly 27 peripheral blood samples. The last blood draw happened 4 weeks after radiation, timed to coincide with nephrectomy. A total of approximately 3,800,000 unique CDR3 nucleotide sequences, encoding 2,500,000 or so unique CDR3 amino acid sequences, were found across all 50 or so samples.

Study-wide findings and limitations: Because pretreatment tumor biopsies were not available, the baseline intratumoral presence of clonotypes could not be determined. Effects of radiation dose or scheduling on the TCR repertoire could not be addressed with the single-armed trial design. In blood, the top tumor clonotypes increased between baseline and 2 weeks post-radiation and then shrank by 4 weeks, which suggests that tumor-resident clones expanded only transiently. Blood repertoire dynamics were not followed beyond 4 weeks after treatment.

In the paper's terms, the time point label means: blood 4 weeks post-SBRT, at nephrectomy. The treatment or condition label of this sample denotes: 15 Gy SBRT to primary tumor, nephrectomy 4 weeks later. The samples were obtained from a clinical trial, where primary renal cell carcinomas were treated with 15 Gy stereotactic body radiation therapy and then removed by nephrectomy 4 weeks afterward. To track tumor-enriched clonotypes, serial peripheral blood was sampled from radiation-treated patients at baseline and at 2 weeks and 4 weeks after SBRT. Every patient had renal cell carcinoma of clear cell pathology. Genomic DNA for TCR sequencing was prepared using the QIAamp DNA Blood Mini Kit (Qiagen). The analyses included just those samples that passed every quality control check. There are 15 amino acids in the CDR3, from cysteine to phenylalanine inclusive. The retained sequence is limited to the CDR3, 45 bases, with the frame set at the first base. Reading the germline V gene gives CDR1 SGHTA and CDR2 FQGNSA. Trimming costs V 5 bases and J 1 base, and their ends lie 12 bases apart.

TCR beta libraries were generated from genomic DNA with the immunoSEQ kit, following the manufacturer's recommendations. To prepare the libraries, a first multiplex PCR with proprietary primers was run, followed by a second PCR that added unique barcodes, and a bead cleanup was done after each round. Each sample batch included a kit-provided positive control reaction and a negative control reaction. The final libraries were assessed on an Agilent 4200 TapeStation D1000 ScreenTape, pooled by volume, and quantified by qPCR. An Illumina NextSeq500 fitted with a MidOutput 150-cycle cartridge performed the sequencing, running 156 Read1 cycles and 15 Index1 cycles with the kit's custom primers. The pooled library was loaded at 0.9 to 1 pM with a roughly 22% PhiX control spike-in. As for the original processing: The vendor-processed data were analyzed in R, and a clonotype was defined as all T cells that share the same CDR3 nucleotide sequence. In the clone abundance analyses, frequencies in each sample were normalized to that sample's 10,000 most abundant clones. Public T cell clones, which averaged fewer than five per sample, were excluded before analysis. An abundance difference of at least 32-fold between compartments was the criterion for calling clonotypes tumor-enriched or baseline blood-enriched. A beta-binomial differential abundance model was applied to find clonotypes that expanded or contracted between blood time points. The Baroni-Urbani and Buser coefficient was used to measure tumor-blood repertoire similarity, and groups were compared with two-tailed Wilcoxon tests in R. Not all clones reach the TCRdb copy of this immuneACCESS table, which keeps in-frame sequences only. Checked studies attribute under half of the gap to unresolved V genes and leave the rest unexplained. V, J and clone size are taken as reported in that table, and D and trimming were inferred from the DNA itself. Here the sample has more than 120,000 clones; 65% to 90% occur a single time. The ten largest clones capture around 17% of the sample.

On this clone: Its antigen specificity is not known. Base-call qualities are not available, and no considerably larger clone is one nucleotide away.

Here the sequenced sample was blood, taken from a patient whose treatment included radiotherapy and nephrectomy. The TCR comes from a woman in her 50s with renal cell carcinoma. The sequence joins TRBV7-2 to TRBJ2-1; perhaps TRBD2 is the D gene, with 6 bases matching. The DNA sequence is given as TGTGCCAGCAGCAACCTCGGGAGATCCTACAATGAGCAGTTCTTC. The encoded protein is CASSNLGRSYNEQFF.